Presented here are 29 T cell receptor beta chains from one specimen sequenced in a study of blood T cell repertoires in COVID-19. The assay was immunoSEQ multiplex PCR, and TCRdb's table has in-frame clones only and misses some. Of 85,000 to 100,000 clones in the sample, roughly 79% were seen once. Sequenced material: peripheral blood. These receptors were collected from a man older than 75 with COVID-19, enrolled during active disease.

This chain joins TRBV14 and TRBJ1-4, with D possibly TRBD1 on 6 matching bases. The CDR3 is 17 residues long. Germline lookup yields CDR1 SGHDN and CDR2 FVKESK. V was cut by 3 bases and J by 4 bases, with 18 bases left in between. CDR3 sequence: CASSHGPHRAHNEKLFF. CDR3 bases: TGTGCCAGCAGCCATGGTCCTCACAGGGCCCATAATGAAAAACTGTTTTTT. The variable domain in full, completed from reference TRBV14 and TRBJ1-4, reads EAGVTQFPSHSVIEKGQTVTLRCDPISGHDNLYWYRRVMGKEIKFLLHFVKESKQDESGMPNNRFLAERTGGTYSTLKVQPAELEDSGVYFCASSHGPHRAHNEKLFFGSGTQLSVL.

This clone showed up just once. One junction end disagrees with the germline gene, perhaps due to a read error. This sequence joins TRBV7-2 and TRBJ1-6; 9 positions agree with TRBD1. Per the germline V gene, CDR1 is SGHTA and CDR2 is FQGNSA. The CDR3 sequence is 18 residues long. CDR3 DNA: TGTGCCAGCAACTTAGGGCCCCCGGGACAGGGAAATAATTCACCCCTCCACTTT. It codes for CASNLGPPGQGNNSPLHF. Using reference TRBV7-2 and TRBJ1-6 for the parts outside the CDR3, the full variable domain is GAGVSQSPSNKVTEKGKDVELRCDPISGHTALYWYRQSLGQGLEFLIYFQGNSAPDKSGLPSDRFSAERTGGSVSTLTIQRTQQEDSAVYLCASNLGPPGQGNNSPLHFGNGTRLTVT.

This sequence joins TRBV19 and TRBJ1-5; 8 bases agree with TRBD1. V was pared by 0 bases and J by 7 bases, with 11 bases of the junction left unmatched. Germline loops: CDR1 LNHDA, CDR2 SQIVND (reference sequence). The CDR3 extends over 17 amino acids. The CDR3, as DNA: TGTGCCAGTAGTATAGAAGGACAGGGAGAGCGTGGACAGCCCCAGCATTTT. Protein product: CASSIEGQGERGQPQHF.

This clone appeared once. V usage is TRBV9 and J usage is TRBJ1-3, with 10 bases lining up with TRBD1. CDR3 length: 19 amino acids. CDR1 is SGDLS, CDR2 YYNGEE, per germline. J lost 0 bases, V lost 1 base, and 10 bases had no gene match. CDR3 loop: CASSVRGQGEVSSGNTIYF. For the CDR3, the DNA is TGTGCCAGCAGCGTACGTGGACAGGGGGAAGTCAGCTCTGGAAACACCATATATTTT.

The chain links TRBV28 to TRBJ1-1; TRBD1 matches 12 bases. In germline, CDR1 is MDHEN, CDR2 SYDVKM. Losses at the gene ends were 4 bases for V and 7 bases for J; bases not matched to a gene: 7. This CDR3 region has 15 residues. The CDR3 reads CASSSWDRGRGEAFF. The CDR3 DNA sequence: TGTGCCAGCAGTTCCTGGGACAGGGGGCGAGGTGAAGCTTTCTTT.

The CDR3 sequence is CASSDPGQGASQPQHF. The DNA for the CDR3 is TGTGCCAGCAGTGACCCGGGACAGGGGGCATCTCAGCCCCAGCATTTT. This chain links TRBV6-1 with TRBJ1-5; 12 nucleotides line up with TRBD1. This CDR3 is built from 16 residues. J lost 6 bases, V lost 3 bases, and 6 bases had no gene match. Germline V gene data show CDR1 as MNHNS and CDR2 as SASEGT.

The chain employs TRBV6-2 or TRBV6-3 and TRBJ1-1; 7 bases are a match to TRBD1. The V gene's germline CDR1 is MNHEY and CDR2 SVGEGT. V dropped 5 bases and J dropped 6; count of bases not matched to a gene: 9. CDR3 length: 14 residues. CDR3 nucleotides: TGTGCCAGCAGTCTGCCGACAGGGTGGTCTGAAGCTTTCTTT. It translates to CASSLPTGWSEAFF.

V is TRBV11-3 and J is TRBJ2-5; perhaps TRBD1 as D (6 bases). Trimming took off 5 bases at V and 1 base at J, with 14 bases between the two ends. Germline V CDR1 and CDR2: SGHNT, YENEEA. The CDR3 runs 15 residues. The DNA of the CDR3 is TGTGCCAGCAGCGTCGGCGGACAGACCCAAGAGACCCAGTACTTC. Its protein is CASSVGGQTQETQYF.

The V call is TRBV27, the J call TRBJ2-4; 12 bases match TRBD2. This CDR3 region has 16 residues. V shed 3 bases, J shed 9 bases, and the junction held 9 bases outside the gene matches. Germline CDR1 and CDR2: MNHEY and SMNVEV (reference sequence). CDR3 sequence reads: CASSFLAGGLGGIQYF. The CDR3 DNA follows: TGTGCCAGCAGTTTTCTAGCGGGAGGGCTAGGGGGCATTCAGTACTTC.

The chain combines TRBV18 with TRBJ2-1; D is uncertain. V was trimmed by 4 bases and J by 7 bases, leaving 11 bases between them. Germline values: CDR1 KGHSH, CDR2 LQKENI. This CDR3 comprises 13 residues. The CDR3 region is CASSRDLQNEQFF. CDR3 DNA: TGTGCCAGCTCACGCGACCTACAGAATGAGCAGTTCTTC.

This rearrangement joins TRBV24-1 to TRBJ2-6; TRBD1 matches 7 bases. The CDR3 is made up of 22 amino acids. V lost 0 bases to trimming and J lost 0 bases; unmatched junction nucleotides: 16. Germline values: CDR1 KGHDR, CDR2 SFDVKD. As DNA, the CDR3 is TGTGCCACCAGTGATTTGGGTAGGCTTACGGGACAGCCTAGCTCTGGGGCCAACGTCCTGACTTTC. Residues: CATSDLGRLTGQPSSGANVLTF.

CDR3 protein: CASSKEHREQYF. Here the CDR3 DNA reads TGTGCCAGCAGCAAAGAGCACCGCGAGCAGTACTTC. The chain is built from TRBV21-1 and TRBJ2-7; the table's D gene call, TRBD2, was not cross checked with the DNA. TRBV21-1 is a pseudogene locus. CDR3 length: 12 amino acids.

V and J are TRBV9 and TRBJ2-3; the D gene is possibly TRBD1 (6 bases). Germline V lookup: CDR1 SGDLS, CDR2 YYNGEE. The V end lost 0 bases, the J end lost 0 bases, and 14 bases lay between the germline ends. The CDR3 extends over 17 amino acids. CDR3 in DNA: TGTGCCAGCAGCGTAGCTAAAGGGGGAATAAGCACAGATACGCAGTATTTT. This codes for CASSVAKGGISTDTQYF.

The rearrangement joins TRBV6-1 to TRBJ1-1; no firm D call. V lost 3 bases and J 5 bases, leaving 7 bases between the germline ends. This CDR3 comprises 12 residues. Germline CDR1 reads MNHNS; CDR2 reads SASEGT. The CDR3 loop reads CASSERGTEAFF. CDR3 sequence (DNA): TGTGCCAGCAGTGAGCGGGGAACTGAAGCTTTCTTT.

The chain combines TRBV7-2 with TRBJ1-1; 9 nucleotides line up with TRBD1. This CDR3 comprises 14 residues. CDR1 is SGHTA, CDR2 FQGNSA, per germline. V lost 5 bases, J lost 4 bases, and 5 bases stayed unmatched. CDR3 sequence reads: CASSGQGPGTEAFF. The CDR3 DNA sequence: TGTGCCAGCAGCGGACAGGGGCCGGGCACTGAAGCTTTCTTT.

This chain connects TRBV11-3 to TRBJ1-2, with unresolved D. Trimming cost V 0 bases and J 4 bases, with 15 bases left between them. Germline V gene lookup returns CDR1 SGHNT and CDR2 YENEEA. There are 16 residues in the CDR3. CDR3 residues: CASSLEKRESLYGYTF. CDR3 bases: TGTGCCAGCAGCTTAGAGAAGAGGGAGAGTCTCTATGGCTACACCTTC.

The J gene is TRBJ2-3, the V gene TRBV5-1; 8 nucleotides line up with TRBD2. J gave up 3 bases and V 0 bases, and 0 bases lay outside the gene matches. Germline assignment: CDR1 SGHRS and CDR2 YFSETQ. This CDR3 has 14 amino acids. The DNA of the CDR3 is TGCGCCAGCAGCTTGGGCGGGGGGACAGATACGCAGTATTTT. It encodes CASSLGGGTDTQYF.

A single count supports this clone. The chain combines TRBV6-5 with TRBJ2-1; 7 bases agree with TRBD1. J lost 5 bases, V lost 5 bases, and 6 bases had no gene match. CDR3 length: 14 amino acids. CDR1 and CDR2 from the germline V gene are MNHEY and SVGAGI. The CDR3 region is CASSPWDRNNEQFF. CDR3 DNA: TGTGCCAGCAGTCCATGGGACAGAAACAATGAGCAGTTCTTC.

The rearrangement links TRBV21-1 to TRBJ1-1; the table's D call, TRBD1, has no DNA check behind it. TRBV21-1 is described as a pseudogene. This CDR3 has 18 residues. CDR3 sequence reads: CASSLSRDRDSRTTEAFF. The DNA of the CDR3 is TGTGCCAGCAGCCTTAGCCGGGACAGGGATTCTCGAACCACTGAAGCTTTCTTT.

The chain couples TRBV29-1 to TRBJ2-7, with 9 bases identical to TRBD1. V shed 7 bases and J 5 bases; nucleotides not matched to a gene: 9. The CDR3 is 13 amino acids. Germline V gene lookup returns CDR1 SQVTM and CDR2 ANQGSEA. The CDR3: CSALRDRDHEQYF. The DNA of the CDR3 is TGCAGCGCCCTCCGGGACAGGGACCACGAGCAGTACTTC.

The genes are TRBV14 and TRBJ2-5; 7 bases agree with TRBD1. The J segment lost 4 bases and the V segment lost 7 bases, leaving 12 bases of the junction unmatched. CDR3 length: 15 residues. Per germline, CDR1 SGHDN and CDR2 FVKESK. CDR3 protein: CASNDRAGVIETQYF. In nucleotides, the CDR3 is TGTGCCAGCAACGACAGGGCAGGGGTAATAGAGACCCAGTACTTC.

The chain links TRBV5-4 to TRBJ2-5, with TRBD2 as a possible D gene (7 bases). Trimming stripped 9 bases from V and 5 bases from J, with 17 bases between. Germline V gene data show CDR1 as SGHNT and CDR2 as YYREEE (reference sequence). CDR3 length equals 13 residues. CDR3 nucleotides: TGTGCCACCCGATCGAGGGGGGGGGAGACCCAGTACTTC. Translation: CATRSRGGETQYF. Variable domain in full (rest from reference TRBV5-4 and TRBJ2-5): ETGVTQSPTHLIKTRGQQVTLRCSSQSGHNTVSWYQQALGQGPQFIFQYYREEENGRGNFPPRFSGLQFPNYSSELNVNALELDDSALYLCATRSRGGETQYFGPGTRLLVL.

The chain links TRBV9 to TRBJ2-3; the match to TRBD1 covers 7 bases. The V gene's germline CDR1 is SGDLS and CDR2 YYNGEE. The CDR3 length is 16 residues. Germline trimming cut 4 bases from V and 0 bases from J; bases unmatched to any gene: 8. CDR3 bases: TGTGCCAGCAGCATCAGAGGGGACAGAAGCACAGATACGCAGTATTTT. Translation gives CASSIRGDRSTDTQYF.

The CDR3 coding sequence is TGTGCCAGTAGCTCCCAGAAGAATCAGCCCCAGCATTTT. It encodes CASSSQKNQPQHF. V is TRBV19 and J is TRBJ1-5; D uncertain. In germline, CDR1 is LNHDA, CDR2 SQIVND (reference sequence). V lost 6 bases and J lost 4, with 10 bases in between. The length of the CDR3 is 13 residues. Full variable domain (missing parts from reference TRBV19 and TRBJ1-5): DGGITQSPKYLFRKEGQNVTLSCEQNLNHDAMYWYRQDPGQGLRLIYYSQIVNDFQKGDIAEGYSVSREKKESFPLTVTSAQKNPTAFYLCASSSQKNQPQHFGDGTRLSIL.

The CDR3 loop is CAISDRSAGVNTEAFF. CDR3 in DNA: TGTGCCATCAGTGATAGGTCGGCAGGGGTGAACACTGAAGCTTTCTTT. The V call is TRBV10-3, the J call TRBJ1-1; D possibly corresponds to TRBD1 (6 bases). Germline assignment: CDR1 ENHRY and CDR2 SYGVKD. The CDR3 covers 16 residues. V was pared by 3 bases and J by 0 bases, with 14 bases between.

The chain combines TRBV2 with TRBJ2-1, with 8 bases lining up with TRBD1. CDR1 and CDR2 from the germline V gene are SNHLY and FYNNEI. After removal of 10 bases from V and 2 bases from J, the junction contained 28 bases not matched to a gene. The CDR3 is made up of 21 amino acids. CDR3 nucleotides: TGTGCCACACAGGTCCCTCCAATGGACAGGGAAAGTCTTGGGGCCTACAATGAGCAGTTCTTC. Protein product: CATQVPPMDRESLGAYNEQFF. The full variable domain, completed using reference TRBV2 and TRBJ2-1, is EPEVTQTPSHQVTQMGQEVILRCVPISNHLYFYWYRQILGQKVEFLVSFYNNEISEKSEIFDDQFSVERPDGSNFTLKIRSTKLEDSAMYFCATQVPPMDRESLGAYNEQFFGPGTRLTVL.

The chain links TRBV9 to TRBJ1-6, with 9 bases that match TRBD1. The CDR3 consists of 15 residues. With V trimmed by 4 bases and J by 9 bases, 8 bases remained unmatched. In germline, CDR1 is SGDLS, CDR2 YYNGEE. Written as DNA, the CDR3 is TGTGCCAGCAGCCCGCGCGGACAGGGGCCTTCACCCCTCCACTTT. Amino acids: CASSPRGQGPSPLHF.

The chain carries TRBV20-1 and TRBJ1-1; TRBD1 is a possible D gene (6 bases). The CDR3 runs 13 residues. The V end lost 3 bases, the J end lost 4 bases, and 12 bases lay between the germline ends. Germline values: CDR1 DFQATT, CDR2 SNEGSKA (reference sequence). CDR3 DNA: TGCAGTGCTAGTACAGGGTTCTTCACTGAAGCTTTCTTT. It translates to CSASTGFFTEAFF.

The rearrangement links TRBV7-2 to TRBJ2-2; 12 nucleotides align to TRBD2. The CDR3 length is 18 residues. V lost 5 bases, J lost 1 base, and 8 bases stayed unmatched. Germline V gene lookup returns CDR1 SGHTA and CDR2 FQGNSA. The CDR3: CASSLRLAGAGNTGELFF. Written as DNA, the CDR3 is TGTGCCAGCAGCCTCCGACTAGCGGGGGCCGGGAACACCGGGGAGCTGTTTTTT. Full variable domain (rest looked up from reference TRBV7-2 and TRBJ2-2): GAGVSQSPSNKVTEKGKDVELRCDPISGHTALYWYRQSLGQGLEFLIYFQGNSAPDKSGLPSDRFSAERTGGSVSTLTIQRTQQEDSAVYLCASSLRLAGAGNTGELFFGEGSRLTVL.